This is a list of T cell receptor beta chains from one sample in a study of shared clonotypes between healthy human individuals. Clones were sequenced by immunoSEQ multiplex PCR, and TCRdb holds only the in-frame ones, with some missing. The sample has hundreds of thousands of clones, 80% to 95% seen once. The sample taken for sequencing was naive CD8+ T cells sorted from blood. The source of these receptors is a man aged 25 to 40 in good health. CDR3s include the opening cysteine and the closing phenylalanine or tryptophan. A D gene is named only where the DNA matches it firmly. Size is stated for part of the rows, as once, few or many counts, or as a class when the clone is expanded.

cdr3_nt	cdr3_aa	v_call	j_call	clone_size	d_call
TGTGCCAGCAGCGCCGGACAGGGGGCCTCCTACGAGCAGTACTTC	CASSAGQGASYEQYF	TRBV5-5	TRBJ2-7	-	TRBD1
TGTGCCAGCAGCTTAGAATGGACAGATACGCAGTATTTT	CASSLEWTDTQYF	TRBV7-6	TRBJ2-3	-	-
TGTGCCAGCAGAGGGGGCGAGAACAATGAGCAGTTCTTC	CASRGGENNEQFF	TRBV7-9	TRBJ2-1	-	TRBD1
TGTGCCAGCAGCTTAAACACCGGAACTAATGAAAAACTGTTTTTT	CASSLNTGTNEKLFF	TRBV7-9	TRBJ1-4	-	-
TGTGCCAGCAGGCGAACCCGTAGCGTGGCCGGGGAGCTGTTTTTT	CASRRTRSVAGELFF	TRBV6-5	TRBJ2-2	-	-
TGTGCCAGCAGCTTACCTACGAACGTCCACTCCTACGAGCAGTACTTC	CASSLPTNVHSYEQYF	TRBV7-3	TRBJ2-7	-	-
TGTGCCAGCAGAAACTTGGGCGGGAGCACAGATACGCAGTATTTT	CASRNLGGSTDTQYF	TRBV28	TRBJ2-3	-	-
TGTGCCATCAGTGAGCCGAATACAGGTTATAGCAATCAGCCCCAGCATTTT	CAISEPNTGYSNQPQHF	TRBV10-3	TRBJ1-5	once	-
TGTGCCAGCAGCTTGCGAGCGGGAGGGCCCTACGAGCAGTACTTC	CASSLRAGGPYEQYF	TRBV5-8	TRBJ2-7	-	TRBD2
TGTGCCAGCAGTGAAGGGCGGAGGAACACTGAAGCTTTCTTT	CASSEGRRNTEAFF	TRBV2	TRBJ1-1	-	-
TGTGCCAGCAGCTTAGTAGGGGCTCCCTCCTACGAGCAGTACTTC	CASSLVGAPSYEQYF	TRBV7-9	TRBJ2-7	-	-
TGTGCCAGCAGCCCAGGACTAGCGGGAGGGCCCAATGAGCAGTTCTTC	CASSPGLAGGPNEQFF	TRBV5-8	TRBJ2-1	-	TRBD2
TGTGCCAGCAGCCCCCTGGGGGAGACCCAGTACTTC	CASSPLGETQYF	TRBV7-9	TRBJ2-5	-	-
TGCGCCAGCAGCCAAGATCCGGCTAGCGGGTTTACCTACGAGCAGTACTTC	CASSQDPASGFTYEQYF	TRBV4-1	TRBJ2-7	-	TRBD2
TGTGCCAGCAGTGGGGTTAGCGGGATCACAGATACGCAGTATTTT	CASSGVSGITDTQYF	TRBV27	TRBJ2-3	-	TRBD2
TGCGCCAGCAGTTTAATGACCTCGAACACCGGGGAGCTGTTTTTT	CASSLMTSNTGELFF	TRBV4-1	TRBJ2-2	-	-
TGTGCCAGCAACGCTGGGACAGGGGGAGGTCAGCCCCAGCATTTT	CASNAGTGGGQPQHF	TRBV27	TRBJ1-5	-	TRBD1
TGCGCCAGCAGCTTCGACAGGGGCGATGAAAAACTGTTTTTT	CASSFDRGDEKLFF	TRBV5-1	TRBJ1-4	-	TRBD1
TGCGCCAGCAGTGACGGGGCAGATAGACAAGAGACCCAGTACTTC	CASSDGADRQETQYF	TRBV10-1	TRBJ2-5	-	-
TGTGCCAGCAGCGGTGCCGGGACCGGGTACAATGAGCAGTTCTTC	CASSGAGTGYNEQFF	TRBV5-8	TRBJ2-1	once	-
TGCAGCGTTGAGGCGGGAGTATATGAGACCCAGTACTTC	CSVEAGVYETQYF	TRBV29-1	TRBJ2-5	-	TRBD2
TGCGCCAGCAGCCAAGAGTGGGTCGGCGGCCAAGAGACCCAGTACTTC	CASSQEWVGGQETQYF	TRBV4-1	TRBJ2-5	few	-
TGTGCCAGCAGCTTGCCGGGACAGGGTGTTAACTACGAGCAGTACTTC	CASSLPGQGVNYEQYF	TRBV7-6	TRBJ2-7	-	TRBD1
TGCGCCAGCAGCTTGGGAGTCGGGGAATATCTGGAGCAGTACTTC	CASSLGVGEYLEQYF	TRBV5-1	TRBJ2-7	-	-
TGTGCCAGCAGCGCCACGACTAGTAGTTCGTTTTACGAGCAGTACTTC	CASSATTSSSFYEQYF	TRBV9	TRBJ2-7	-	-
TGTGCTAGCAGCTTAGCCTGGTTCGGGGCCAACGTCCTGACTTTC	CASSLAWFGANVLTF	TRBV7-7	TRBJ2-6	-	-
TGTGCCAGCAGCTCGGTGGCAGATTTTCTAACTAATGAAAAACTGTTTTTT	CASSSVADFLTNEKLFF	TRBV7-9	TRBJ1-4	-	-
TGTGCCAGCAGTTACTATACCGGGACACCCGATGAAGCTTTCTTT	CASSYYTGTPDEAFF	TRBV6-5	TRBJ1-1	-	-
TGTGCCAGCAGTCTCCATGGAGACGAGCAGTACTTC	CASSLHGDEQYF	TRBV27	TRBJ2-7	-	-
TGTGCCAGTAGTATAGTGGGGGATCAGCCCCAGCATTTT	CASSIVGDQPQHF	TRBV19	TRBJ1-5	-	-
TGTGCCAGCAGTCCTCCGGGACTACTCACCGGGGAGCTGTTTTTT	CASSPPGLLTGELFF	TRBV27	TRBJ2-2	-	TRBD2
TGTGCCAGCTCACCACGTTTTTCTAGCGGGAACTACAATGAGCAGTTCTTC	CASSPRFSSGNYNEQFF	TRBV18	TRBJ2-1	-	TRBD2
TGCGCCAGCAGCCAACGGGAGGGGGCAGGGACCGGTGGGCAGTTCTTC	CASSQREGAGTGGQFF	TRBV4-1	TRBJ2-1	-	-
TGTGCCAGCGGGCCGGGCTCGAACTCCCTTGACGAGCAGTACTTC	CASGPGSNSLDEQYF	TRBV5-4	TRBJ2-7	-	-
TGTGCCAGCAGCTTCTGGGGACAGGCGCGTACTGAGCAGTACTTC	CASSFWGQARTEQYF	TRBV28	TRBJ2-7	once	TRBD1
TGCGCCAGCAGCCACCGACAGGGAATGACCGGGGAGCTGTTTTTT	CASSHRQGMTGELFF	TRBV5-1	TRBJ2-2	-	TRBD1
TGTGCCAGCAGCTTATTTACAGCCCTTGCAACTAATGAAAAACTGTTTTTT	CASSLFTALATNEKLFF	TRBV7-8	TRBJ1-4	-	-
TGTGCCAGTAGTATTTCAGGTATTGGGACTGAAGCTTTCTTT	CASSISGIGTEAFF	TRBV19	TRBJ1-1	-	-
TGTGCCAGCACGGGGAGCTCCTACGAGCAGTACTTC	CASTGSSYEQYF	TRBV28	TRBJ2-7	few	-
TGCGCCAGCAGCCAAGATCCTATAGCGGCGAACACCGGGGAGCTGTTTTTT	CASSQDPIAANTGELFF	TRBV4-3	TRBJ2-2	-	-